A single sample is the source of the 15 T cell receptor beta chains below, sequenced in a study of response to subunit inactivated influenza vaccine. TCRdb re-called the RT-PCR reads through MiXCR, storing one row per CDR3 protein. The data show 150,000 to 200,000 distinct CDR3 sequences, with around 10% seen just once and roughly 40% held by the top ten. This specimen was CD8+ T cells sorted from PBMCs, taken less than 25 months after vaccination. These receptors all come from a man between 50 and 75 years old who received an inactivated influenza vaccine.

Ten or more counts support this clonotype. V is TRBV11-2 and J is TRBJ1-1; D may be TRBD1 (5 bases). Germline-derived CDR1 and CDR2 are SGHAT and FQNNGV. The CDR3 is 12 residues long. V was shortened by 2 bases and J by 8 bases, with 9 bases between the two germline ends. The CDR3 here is CASSLWGREAFF. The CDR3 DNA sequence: TGTGCCAGCAGCTTATGGGGCAGAGAAGCTTTCTTT.

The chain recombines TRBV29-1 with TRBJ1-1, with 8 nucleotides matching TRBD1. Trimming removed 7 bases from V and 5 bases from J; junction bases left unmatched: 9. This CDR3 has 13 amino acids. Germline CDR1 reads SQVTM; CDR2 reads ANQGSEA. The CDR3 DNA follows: TGCAGCGCCCCGGACAGGGTGGGGACTGAAGCTTTCTTT. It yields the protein CSAPDRVGTEAFF.

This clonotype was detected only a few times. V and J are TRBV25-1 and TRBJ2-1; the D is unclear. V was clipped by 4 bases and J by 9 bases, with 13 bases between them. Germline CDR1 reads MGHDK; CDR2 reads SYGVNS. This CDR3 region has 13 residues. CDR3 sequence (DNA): TGTGCCAGCAGTGGTGGCTCGAATTTTGAGCAGTTCTTC. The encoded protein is CASSGGSNFEQFF.

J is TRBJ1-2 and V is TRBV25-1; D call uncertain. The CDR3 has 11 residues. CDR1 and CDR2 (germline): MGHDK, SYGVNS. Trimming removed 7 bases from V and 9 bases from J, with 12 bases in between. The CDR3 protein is CASKAERSYTF. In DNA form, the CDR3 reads TGTGCCAGCAAAGCAGAGCGCAGCTACACCTTC.

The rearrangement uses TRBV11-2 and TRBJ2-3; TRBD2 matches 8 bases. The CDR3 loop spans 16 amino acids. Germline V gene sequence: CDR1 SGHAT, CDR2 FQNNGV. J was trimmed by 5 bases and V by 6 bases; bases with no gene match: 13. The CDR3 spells CASRRAYGGARDTQYF. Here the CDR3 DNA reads TGTGCCAGCAGAAGGGCTTACGGGGGGGCCAGAGATACGCAGTATTTT.

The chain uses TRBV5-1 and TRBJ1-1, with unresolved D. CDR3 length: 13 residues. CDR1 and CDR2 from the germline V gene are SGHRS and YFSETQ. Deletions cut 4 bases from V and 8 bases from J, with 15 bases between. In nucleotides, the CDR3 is TGCGCCAGCAGCCTCGGAGGCTTTCGGGAAGCTTTCTTT. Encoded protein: CASSLGGFREAFF.

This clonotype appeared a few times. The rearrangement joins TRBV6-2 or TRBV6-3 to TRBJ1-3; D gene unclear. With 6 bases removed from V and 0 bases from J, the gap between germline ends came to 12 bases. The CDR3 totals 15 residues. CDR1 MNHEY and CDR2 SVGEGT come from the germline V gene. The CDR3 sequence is CASRLAGLSGNTIYF. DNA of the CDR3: TGTGCCAGCAGGTTGGCCGGCCTCTCTGGAAACACCATATATTTT.

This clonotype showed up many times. The CDR3 reads CASSLGFSYEQYF. The CDR3, as DNA: TGTGCCAGCAGTTTAGGGTTTTCCTACGAGCAGTACTTC. The rearrangement joins TRBV12-3 or TRBV12-4 to TRBJ2-7; D unclear. V lost 1 base, J lost 1 base, and 5 bases lay in between. This CDR3 comprises 13 residues.

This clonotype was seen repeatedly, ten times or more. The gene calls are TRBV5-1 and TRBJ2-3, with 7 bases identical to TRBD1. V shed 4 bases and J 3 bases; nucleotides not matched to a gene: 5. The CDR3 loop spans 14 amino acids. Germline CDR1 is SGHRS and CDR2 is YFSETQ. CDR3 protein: CASSRDRWTDTQYF. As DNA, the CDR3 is TGCGCCAGCAGCCGGGACAGATGGACAGATACGCAGTATTTT.

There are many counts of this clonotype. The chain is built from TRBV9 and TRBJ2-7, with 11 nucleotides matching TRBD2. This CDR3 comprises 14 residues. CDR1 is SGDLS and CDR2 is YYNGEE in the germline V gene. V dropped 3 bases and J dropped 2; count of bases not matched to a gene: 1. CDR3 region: CASSGLAGPYEQYF. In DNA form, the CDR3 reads TGTGCCAGCAGCGGACTAGCGGGACCCTACGAGCAGTACTTC.

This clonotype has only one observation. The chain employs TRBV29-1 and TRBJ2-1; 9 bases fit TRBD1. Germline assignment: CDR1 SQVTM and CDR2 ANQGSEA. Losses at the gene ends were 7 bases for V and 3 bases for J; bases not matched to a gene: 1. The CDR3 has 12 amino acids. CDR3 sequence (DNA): TGCAGCGCGGGACAGGGCTACAATGAGCAGTTCTTC. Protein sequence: CSAGQGYNEQFF.

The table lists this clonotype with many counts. The DNA for the CDR3 is TGTGCCAGCAGCCAAGCTAACAGCCTCTACGAGCAGTACTTC. Its protein is CASSQANSLYEQYF. The V gene is TRBV14, the J gene TRBJ2-7; D uncertain. Looked up from germline, CDR1 is SGHDN and CDR2 is FVKESK. The length of the CDR3 is 14 residues. V lost 1 base and J lost 3, with 10 bases in between.

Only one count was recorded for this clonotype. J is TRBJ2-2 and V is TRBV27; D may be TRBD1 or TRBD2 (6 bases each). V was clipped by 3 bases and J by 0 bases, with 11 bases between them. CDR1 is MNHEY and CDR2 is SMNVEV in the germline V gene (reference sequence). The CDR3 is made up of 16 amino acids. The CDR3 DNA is TGTGCCAGCAGTTTTTTCGGGGGCCCGAACACCGGGGAGCTGTTTTTT. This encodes CASSFFGGPNTGELFF.

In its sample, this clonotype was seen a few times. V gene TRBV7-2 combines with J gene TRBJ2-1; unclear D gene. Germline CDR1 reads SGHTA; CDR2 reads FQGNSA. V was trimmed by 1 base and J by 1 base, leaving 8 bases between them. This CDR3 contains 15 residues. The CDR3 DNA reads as TGTGCCAGCAGCTTAGGGCACTATTCCTACAATGAGCAGTTCTTC. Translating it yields CASSLGHYSYNEQFF.

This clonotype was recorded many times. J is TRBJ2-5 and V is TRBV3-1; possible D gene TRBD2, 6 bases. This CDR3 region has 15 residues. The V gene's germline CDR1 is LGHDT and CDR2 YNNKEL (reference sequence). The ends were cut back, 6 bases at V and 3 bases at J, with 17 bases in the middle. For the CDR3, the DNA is TGTGCCAGCAGTCCCCTCGGGACTTACGAAGAGACCCAGTACTTC. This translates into CASSPLGTYEETQYF.